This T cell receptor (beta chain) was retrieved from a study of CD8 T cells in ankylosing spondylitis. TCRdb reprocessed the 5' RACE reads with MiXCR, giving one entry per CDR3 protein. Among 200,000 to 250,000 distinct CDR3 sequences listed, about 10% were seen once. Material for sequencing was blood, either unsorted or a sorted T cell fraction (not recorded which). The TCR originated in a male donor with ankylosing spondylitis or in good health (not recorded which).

The CDR3 loop is CSARDFHSGNTIYF. In DNA, the CDR3 is TGCAGTGCTAGAGATTTTCATTCTGGAAACACCATATATTTT. The genes are TRBV20-1 and TRBJ1-3; the D is unclear. The CDR3 runs 14 residues. V lost 0 bases and J lost 1, with 7 bases in between. The V gene's germline CDR1 is DFQATT and CDR2 SNEGSKA (reference sequence).